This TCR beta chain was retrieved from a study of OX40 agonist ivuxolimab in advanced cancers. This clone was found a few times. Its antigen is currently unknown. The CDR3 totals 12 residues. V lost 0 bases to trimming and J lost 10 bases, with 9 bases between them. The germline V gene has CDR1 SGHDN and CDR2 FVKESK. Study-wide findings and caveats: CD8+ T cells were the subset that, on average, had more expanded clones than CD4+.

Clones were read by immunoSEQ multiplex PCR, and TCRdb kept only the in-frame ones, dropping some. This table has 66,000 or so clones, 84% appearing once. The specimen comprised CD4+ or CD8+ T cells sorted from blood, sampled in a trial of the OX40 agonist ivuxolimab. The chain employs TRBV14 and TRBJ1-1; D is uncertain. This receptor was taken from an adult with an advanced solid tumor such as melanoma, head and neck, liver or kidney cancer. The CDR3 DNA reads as TGTGCCAGCAGCCAAGATCGGGGTAGAGCTTTCTTT. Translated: CASSQDRGRAFF.